The next 21 T cell receptor beta chains were all read from a single sample in a study of T-cell memory formation after mild COVID-19 (dated by TCRdb to the early 2020s). To prepare the library, 5' RACE was applied. Sequencing took place on an Illumina NovaSeq 6000. TCRdb reanalyzed the raw reads on its own, using fastp at Q25 for trimming and MiXCR for clone calling, and kept in-frame beta chains. Rows merge per CDR3 protein into single entries with the most common DNA and genes. For this sample the table gives about 430,000 distinct CDR3 sequences, of which more than 15% were detected only once. The ten most abundant clones make up 20% to 25% of the sample. The sequenced material came from PBMCs or a T cell subset sorted from them (not recorded which). The receptors originated from a man in his late teens or twenties who had mild COVID-19 (a few samples of this study predate the infection). The sample titles of this study are shuffled in the database, so cell type and time point are left out; the donor was told from shared clones.

The sample holds a few counts of this clonotype. The V call is TRBV9, the J call TRBJ2-3; D gene unclear. In germline, CDR1 is SGDLS, CDR2 YYNGEE. The CDR3 has 13 residues. V lost 0 bases, J lost 5 bases, and 7 bases lay in between. The CDR3 spells CASSVAPGDTQYF. The CDR3 nucleotides read TGTGCCAGCAGCGTAGCCCCGGGAGATACGCAGTATTTT.

This clonotype turned up a few times. The chain recombines TRBV20-1 with TRBJ1-3; unclear D gene. The length of the CDR3 is 16 residues. Germline CDR1 DFQATT, CDR2 SNEGSKA (reference sequence). With 3 bases removed from V and 0 bases from J, the gap between germline ends came to 15 bases. CDR3 protein: CSASSAGILSGNTIYF. CDR3 nucleotide sequence: TGCAGTGCTAGTTCCGCCGGGATTCTCTCTGGAAACACCATATATTTT.

This chain uses TRBV23-1 with TRBJ2-3; D remains unclear. TRBV23-1 belongs to the ORF category, with a function that is uncertain. Trimming shortened V by 3 bases and J by 0 bases, and 7 bases separated the two germline ends. The CDR3 is 14 residues long. CDR3 region: CASSHKTSTDTQYF. DNA of the CDR3: TGCGCCAGCAGTCACAAGACTAGCACAGATACGCAGTATTTT.

The chain is built from TRBV7-9 and TRBJ2-3; 9 bases agree with TRBD1. Germline V gene lookup returns CDR1 SEHNR and CDR2 FQNEAQ (reference sequence). This CDR3 spans 16 amino acids. Trimming removed 1 base from V and 3 bases from J; junction bases left unmatched: 5. The CDR3, as DNA: TGTGCCAGCAGCTTAGTGCCCGGACAGGGGACAGATACGCAGTATTTT. Protein sequence: CASSLVPGQGTDTQYF. Full variable domain (outside the CDR3, taken from reference TRBV7-9 and TRBJ2-3): DTGVSQNPRHKITKRGQNVTFRCDPISEHNRLYWYRQTLGQGPEFLTYFQNEAQLEKSRLLSDRFSAERPKGSFSTLEIQRTEQGDSAMYLCASSLVPGQGTDTQYFGPGTRLTVL.

This clonotype came up many times. The chain carries TRBV7-9 and TRBJ2-7; D is perhaps TRBD1 (6 bases). CDR3 length equals 14 residues. The germline V gene has CDR1 SEHNR and CDR2 FQNEAQ (reference sequence). The V end was cut by 4 bases, the J end by 4 bases, with 14 bases between. The CDR3 spells CASSSPRRGYEQYV. CDR3 bases: TGTGCCAGCAGCTCCCCCCGCAGGGGATACGAGCAGTACGTC.

The genes are TRBV7-2 and TRBJ2-2; a weak D match, TRBD1 (6 bases). V was pared by 4 bases and J by 7 bases, with 16 bases between. The CDR3 runs 15 residues. Germline CDR1 reads SGHTA; CDR2 reads FQGNSA. CDR3 in amino acids: CASSSTGYRGGELFF. The CDR3 DNA follows: TGTGCCAGCAGCTCCACAGGGTACCGCGGCGGGGAGCTGTTTTTT.

The rearrangement links TRBV6-6 to TRBJ1-1; D not resolved. CDR1 is MNHNY and CDR2 is SVGAGI in the germline V gene (reference sequence). V lost 0 bases, J lost 0 bases, and 8 bases lay in between. The CDR3 totals 15 residues. CDR3 in amino acids: CASSYSGSMNTEAFF. CDR3 DNA sequence: TGTGCCAGCAGTTACTCGGGCAGTATGAACACTGAAGCTTTCTTT.

The rearrangement uses TRBV7-6 and TRBJ2-2; D remains unclear. Trimming left V 1 base short and J 0 bases short, with 6 bases between. The germline CDR1 and CDR2 sequences are SGHVS and FNYEAQ. CDR3 length equals 15 residues. The CDR3 region has the DNA TGTGCCAGCAGCTTAGAACTTACGAACACCGGGGAGCTGTTTTTT. Residues: CASSLELTNTGELFF.

The rearrangement uses TRBV29-1 and TRBJ2-5; D perhaps matches TRBD1 (6 bases). Deletions cut 6 bases from V and 1 base from J, with 12 bases between. The CDR3 runs 13 residues. Germline V gives CDR1 SQVTM, CDR2 ANQGSEA. CDR3 in amino acids: CSVDGQLQETQYF. The CDR3 DNA sequence: TGCAGCGTGGATGGACAGCTCCAAGAGACCCAGTACTTC.

The gene calls are TRBV5-1 and TRBJ2-7, with 8 bases that match TRBD2. V shed 4 bases, J shed 5 bases, and the junction held 5 bases outside the gene matches. This CDR3 contains 13 residues. CDR1 SGHRS and CDR2 YFSETQ come from the germline V gene. Here the CDR3 reads CASSGGGRHEQYF. The CDR3 nucleotides read TGCGCCAGCAGCGGCGGGGGGCGGCACGAGCAGTACTTC.

This clonotype was observed a few times. The rearrangement uses TRBV12-3 or TRBV12-4 and TRBJ2-5; maybe TRBD2 (6 bases). V shed 6 bases and J shed 7 bases, with 15 bases lying between them. The CDR3 contains 13 residues. Written as DNA, the CDR3 is TGTGCCAGCAGCCGGGACTTTACTGGGACCCAGTACTTC. Its translation is CASSRDFTGTQYF.

The genes are TRBV7-2 and TRBJ2-3; the D is unclear. The germline V gene has CDR1 SGHTA and CDR2 FQGNSA. V lost 4 bases to trimming and J lost 2 bases, with 13 bases between them. The CDR3 sequence is 15 residues long. The CDR3 region has the DNA TGTGCCAGCAGCTGGTCACCTGTTAACACAGATACGCAGTATTTT. This sequence encodes CASSWSPVNTDTQYF.

This clonotype was found a few times. The V and J genes are TRBV4-2 and TRBJ1-2; possibly TRBD1 for D (6 bases). This CDR3 region has 15 residues. The germline gives CDR1 LGHNA, CDR2 YNFKEQ. Trimming shortened V by 2 bases and J by 3 bases, and 13 bases separated the two germline ends. CDR3 protein: CASSQPGAWDYGYTF. The CDR3 DNA reads TGTGCCAGCAGCCAACCGGGGGCTTGGGACTATGGCTACACCTTC.

This clonotype was seen repeatedly, ten times or more. The J gene is TRBJ2-7, the V gene TRBV20-1, with 11 bases aligning to TRBD2. The CDR3 runs to 15 residues. Germline V CDR1 and CDR2: DFQATT, SNEGSKA (reference sequence). J lost 2 bases, V lost 6 bases, and 9 bases had no gene match. The CDR3 protein is CSASGWGLAAYEQYV. DNA for the CDR3: TGCAGTGCATCCGGTTGGGGACTAGCGGCCTACGAGCAGTACGTC.

In the case of this clonotype: It is likely a read error, because the conserved phenylalanine at the end of the CDR3 is missing. The chain employs TRBV12-3 or TRBV12-4 and TRBJ2-3; a possible D gene is TRBD1 (5 bases). This CDR3 spans 13 amino acids. V was clipped by 8 bases and J by 2 bases, with 11 bases between them. The CDR3 region is CASWTRATDTQYY. The DNA for the CDR3 is TGTGCCAGCTGGACACGGGCCACAGATACGCAGTATTAT.

The table lists this clonotype with a few counts. The chain has TRBV27 and TRBJ1-1; 7 bases map to TRBD1. Germline V gene sequence: CDR1 MNHEY, CDR2 SMNVEV (reference sequence). V shed 5 bases, J shed 4 bases, and the junction held 4 bases outside the gene matches. This CDR3 is built from 13 residues. The CDR3 here is CASSRTGATEAFF. Written as DNA, the CDR3 is TGTGCCAGCAGTCGCACAGGGGCCACTGAAGCTTTCTTT.

This clonotype occurred a few times. This chain joins TRBV5-4 and TRBJ1-1; D call uncertain. Per the germline V gene, CDR1 is SGHNT and CDR2 is YYREEE (reference sequence). The V and J ends lost 4 bases and 6 bases respectively, with 13 bases between them. CDR3 length: 13 residues. DNA of the CDR3: TGTGCCAGCAGCGACCCCCCGGACGCTGAAGCTTTCTTT. Its protein is CASSDPPDAEAFF.

This clonotype has just a few counts. The chain employs TRBV20-1 and TRBJ1-6, with D perhaps matching TRBD1 (5 bases). V lost 6 bases and J 6 bases, leaving 18 bases between the germline ends. CDR1 and CDR2 (germline): DFQATT, SNEGSKA (reference sequence). CDR3 size: 15 residues. CDR3 nucleotide sequence: TGCAGTGCGCATACCGCAGGGTTCGGTAATTCACCCCTCCACTTT. This gives the protein CSAHTAGFGNSPLHF.

The chain recombines TRBV7-9 with TRBJ1-4, with D perhaps TRBD1 (5 bases). V gave up 5 bases and J gave up 6 bases, with 13 bases separating them. Germline lookup yields CDR1 SEHNR and CDR2 FQNEAQ (reference sequence). This CDR3 has 14 amino acids. CDR3 sequence (DNA): TGTGCCAGCAGCACGACAGTAGGTCATGAAAAACTGTTTTTT. Protein: CASSTTVGHEKLFF.

This clonotype occurred a few times. This chain links TRBV5-1 with TRBJ2-3, with 8 nucleotides matching TRBD2. In germline, CDR1 is SGHRS, CDR2 YFSETQ. The CDR3 has 17 residues. Trimming removed 3 bases from V and 0 bases from J; junction bases left unmatched: 9. CDR3 loop: CASSSTQRGPSTDTQYF. DNA for the CDR3: TGCGCCAGCAGCTCCACCCAGCGGGGGCCCAGCACAGATACGCAGTATTTT.

The gene calls are TRBV5-4 and TRBJ2-2; D is possibly TRBD1 (5 bases). Germline CDR1 is SGHNT and CDR2 is YYREEE (reference sequence). The CDR3 spans 13 residues. This CDR3 reads CSTQAVNTGELFF. Written as DNA, the CDR3 is TGTTCCACACAGGCGGTGAACACCGGGGAGCTGTTTTTT.